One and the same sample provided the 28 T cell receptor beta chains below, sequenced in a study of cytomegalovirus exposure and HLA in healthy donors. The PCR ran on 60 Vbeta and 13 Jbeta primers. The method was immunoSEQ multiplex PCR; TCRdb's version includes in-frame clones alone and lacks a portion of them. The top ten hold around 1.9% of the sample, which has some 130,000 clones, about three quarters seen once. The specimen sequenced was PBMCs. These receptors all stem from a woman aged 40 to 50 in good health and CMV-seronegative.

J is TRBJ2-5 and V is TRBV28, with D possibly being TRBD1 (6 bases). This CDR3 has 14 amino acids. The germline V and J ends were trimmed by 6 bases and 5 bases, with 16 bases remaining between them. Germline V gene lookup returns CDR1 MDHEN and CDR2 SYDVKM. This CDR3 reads CASRKRGSGETQYF. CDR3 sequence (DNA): TGTGCCAGCAGGAAGAGGGGGAGTGGTGAGACCCAGTACTTC.

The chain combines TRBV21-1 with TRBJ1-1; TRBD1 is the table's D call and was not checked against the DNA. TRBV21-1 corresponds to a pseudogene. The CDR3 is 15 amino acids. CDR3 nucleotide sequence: TGTGCCAGCAGCAAGACCGGGACAAATAATCTTGAAGCTTTCTTT. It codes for CASSKTGTNNLEAFF.

CDR3 residues: CASTTHLRSSYEQYF. CDR3 coding DNA: TGTGCCAGCACCACTCACTTGAGGTCCTCCTACGAGCAGTACTTC. The rearrangement joins TRBV5-7 to TRBJ2-7; D is ambiguous. TRBV5-7 falls under the ORF class, with uncertain function. V dropped 6 bases and J dropped 0 bases, with 16 bases sitting between them. The CDR3 has 15 residues.

The CDR3 is CASSVGTPFYEQYF. The CDR3 coding sequence is TGTGCCAGCAGTGTCGGGACACCTTTCTACGAGCAGTACTTC. This chain connects TRBV2 to TRBJ2-7; D is possibly TRBD1 (6 bases). Germline V lookup: CDR1 SNHLY, CDR2 FYNNEI. V lost 4 bases and J lost 3, with 13 bases in between. CDR3 length: 14 amino acids.

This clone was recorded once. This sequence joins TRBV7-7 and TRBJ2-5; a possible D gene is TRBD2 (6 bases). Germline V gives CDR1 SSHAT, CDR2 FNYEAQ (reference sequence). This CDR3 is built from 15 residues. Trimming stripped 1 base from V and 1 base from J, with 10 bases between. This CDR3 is CASSLVAGSQETQYF. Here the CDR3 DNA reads TGTGCCAGCAGCTTAGTGGCGGGATCCCAAGAGACCCAGTACTTC.

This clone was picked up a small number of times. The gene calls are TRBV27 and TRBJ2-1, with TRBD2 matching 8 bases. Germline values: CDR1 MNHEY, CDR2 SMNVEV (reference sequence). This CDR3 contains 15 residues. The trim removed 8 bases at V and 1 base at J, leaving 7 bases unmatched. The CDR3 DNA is TGTGCCAGCCGGAGAGCGGGAGAGTCCTACAATGAGCAGTTCTTC. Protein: CASRRAGESYNEQFF.

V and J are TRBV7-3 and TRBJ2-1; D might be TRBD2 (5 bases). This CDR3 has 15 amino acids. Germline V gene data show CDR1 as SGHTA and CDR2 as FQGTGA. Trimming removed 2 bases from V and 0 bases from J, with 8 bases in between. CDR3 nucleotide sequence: TGTGCCAGCAGCTTAGAGGGCAGCTCCTACAATGAGCAGTTCTTC. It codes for CASSLEGSSYNEQFF.

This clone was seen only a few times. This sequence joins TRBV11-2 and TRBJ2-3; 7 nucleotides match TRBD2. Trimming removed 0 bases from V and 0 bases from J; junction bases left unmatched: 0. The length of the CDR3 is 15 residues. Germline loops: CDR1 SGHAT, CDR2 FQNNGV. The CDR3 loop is CASSLEGGSTDTQYF. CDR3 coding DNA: TGTGCCAGCAGCTTAGAGGGAGGGAGCACAGATACGCAGTATTTT. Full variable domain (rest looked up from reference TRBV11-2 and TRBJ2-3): EAGVAQSPRYKIIEKRQSVAFWCNPISGHATLYWYQQILGQGPKLLIQFQNNGVVDDSQLPKDRFSAERLKGVDSTLKIQPAKLEDSAVYLCASSLEGGSTDTQYFGPGTRLTVL.

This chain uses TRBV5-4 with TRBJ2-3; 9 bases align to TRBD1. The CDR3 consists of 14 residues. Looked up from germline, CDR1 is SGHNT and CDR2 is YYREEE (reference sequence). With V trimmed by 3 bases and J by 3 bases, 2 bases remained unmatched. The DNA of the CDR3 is TGTGCCAGCAGCTGGGGACAGGGAACAGATACGCAGTATTTT. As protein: CASSWGQGTDTQYF.

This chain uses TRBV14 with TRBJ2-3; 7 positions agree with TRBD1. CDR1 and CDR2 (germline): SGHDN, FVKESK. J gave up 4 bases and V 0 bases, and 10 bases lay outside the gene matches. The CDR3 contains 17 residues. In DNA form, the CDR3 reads TGTGCCAGCAGCCAAGATCGAGGGACAGTACCCCCAGATACGCAGTATTTT. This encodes CASSQDRGTVPPDTQYF.

CDR3 amino acids: CASRGVGGYTF. The CDR3 DNA sequence: TGTGCCAGCAGAGGGGTTGGAGGCTACACCTTC. The rearrangement links TRBV6-6 to TRBJ1-2; TRBD1 might be the D (5 bases). V lost 6 bases to trimming and J lost 8 bases, with 10 bases between them. Looked up from germline, CDR1 is MNHNY and CDR2 is SVGAGI (reference sequence). There are 11 residues in the CDR3.

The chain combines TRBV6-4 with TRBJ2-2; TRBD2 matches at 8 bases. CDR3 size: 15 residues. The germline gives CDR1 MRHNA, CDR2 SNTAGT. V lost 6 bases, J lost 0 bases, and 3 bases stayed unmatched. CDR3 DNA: TGTGCCAGCAGCCAGGGACTAGCGAACACCGGGGAGCTGTTTTTT. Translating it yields CASSQGLANTGELFF.

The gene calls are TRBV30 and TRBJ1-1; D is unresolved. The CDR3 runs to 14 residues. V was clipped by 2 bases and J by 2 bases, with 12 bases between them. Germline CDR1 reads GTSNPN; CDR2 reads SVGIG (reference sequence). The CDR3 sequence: CAWSTGQTNTEAFF. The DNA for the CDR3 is TGTGCCTGGAGTACTGGGCAAACAAACACTGAAGCTTTCTTT.

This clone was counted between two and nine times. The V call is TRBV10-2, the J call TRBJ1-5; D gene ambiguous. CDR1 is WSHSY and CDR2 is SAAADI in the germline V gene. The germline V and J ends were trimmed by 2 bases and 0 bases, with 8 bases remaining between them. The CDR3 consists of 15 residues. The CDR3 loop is CASSEREYSNQPQHF. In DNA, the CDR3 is TGCGCCAGCAGTGAGCGGGAGTATAGCAATCAGCCCCAGCATTTT.

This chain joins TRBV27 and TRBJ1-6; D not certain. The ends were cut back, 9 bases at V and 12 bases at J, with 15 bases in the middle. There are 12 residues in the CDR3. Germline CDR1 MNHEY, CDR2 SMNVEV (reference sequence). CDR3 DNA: TGTGCCAGTAACCGCTGTCCCAGACCCCTCCACTTT. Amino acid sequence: CASNRCPRPLHF.

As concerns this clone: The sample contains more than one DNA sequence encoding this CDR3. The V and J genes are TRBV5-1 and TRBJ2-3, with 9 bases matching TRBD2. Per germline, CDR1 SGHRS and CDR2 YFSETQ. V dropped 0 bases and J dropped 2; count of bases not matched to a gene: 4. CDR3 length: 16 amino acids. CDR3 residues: CASSLGLAGYTDTQYF. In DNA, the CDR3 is TGCGCCAGCAGCTTGGGGCTAGCGGGATACACAGATACGCAGTATTTT.

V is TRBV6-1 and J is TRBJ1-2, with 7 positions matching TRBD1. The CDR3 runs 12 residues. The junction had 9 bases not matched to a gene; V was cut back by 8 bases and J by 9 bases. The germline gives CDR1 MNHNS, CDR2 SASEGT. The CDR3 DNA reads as TGTGCCAGCTCCGACAGGGTCACTAGCTACACCTTC. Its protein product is CASSDRVTSYTF.

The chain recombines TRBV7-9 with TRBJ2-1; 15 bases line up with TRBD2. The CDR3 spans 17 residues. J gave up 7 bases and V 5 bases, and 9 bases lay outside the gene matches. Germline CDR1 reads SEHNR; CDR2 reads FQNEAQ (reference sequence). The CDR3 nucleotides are TGTGCCAGCAGCCTAACAGGGACTAGCGGGAGGATGAATGAGCAGTTCTTC. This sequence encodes CASSLTGTSGRMNEQFF.

In DNA, the CDR3 is TGTGCCAGCAGGCGCCGGGACCCTTTAGCGGACGAGCAGTACTTC. As protein: CASRRRDPLADEQYF. V usage is TRBV27 and J usage is TRBJ2-7; tentative D call: TRBD2 (6 bases). This CDR3 has 15 amino acids. Germline V gene data show CDR1 as MNHEY and CDR2 as SMNVEV (reference sequence). Deletions cut 6 bases from V and 5 bases from J, with 20 bases between.

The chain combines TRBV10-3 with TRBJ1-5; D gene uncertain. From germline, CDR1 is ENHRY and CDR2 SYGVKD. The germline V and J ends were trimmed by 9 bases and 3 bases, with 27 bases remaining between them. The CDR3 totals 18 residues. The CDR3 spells CAMAWWRQAAPSNQPQHF. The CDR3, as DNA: TGTGCCATGGCGTGGTGGAGGCAGGCTGCCCCTTCCAATCAGCCCCAGCATTTT.

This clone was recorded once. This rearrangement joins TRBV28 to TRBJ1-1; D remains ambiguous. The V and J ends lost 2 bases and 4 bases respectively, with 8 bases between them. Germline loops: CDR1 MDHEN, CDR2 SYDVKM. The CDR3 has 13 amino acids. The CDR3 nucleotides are TGTGCCAGCAGTTTAACGGGTGGCACTGAAGCTTTCTTT. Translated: CASSLTGGTEAFF. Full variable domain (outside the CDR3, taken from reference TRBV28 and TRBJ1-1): DVKVTQSSRYLVKRTGEKVFLECVQDMDHENMFWYRQDPGLGLRLIYFSYDVKMKEKGDIPEGYSVSREKKERFSLILESASTNQTSMYLCASSLTGGTEAFFGQGTRLTVV.

In nucleotides, the CDR3 is TGCAGCGTTCAGACACACCCCGGCCCCTATGGCTACACCTTC. This codes for CSVQTHPGPYGYTF. The chain employs TRBV29-1 and TRBJ1-2, with D unresolved. The CDR3 spans 14 residues. Trimming left V 5 bases short and J 4 bases short, with 17 bases between. Germline V gene data show CDR1 as SQVTM and CDR2 as ANQGSEA.

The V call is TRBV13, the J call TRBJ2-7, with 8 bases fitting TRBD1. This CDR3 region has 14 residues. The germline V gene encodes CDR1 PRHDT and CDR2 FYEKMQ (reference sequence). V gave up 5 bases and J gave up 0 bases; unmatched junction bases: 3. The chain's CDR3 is CASSKTGGSYEQYF. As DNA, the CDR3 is TGTGCCAGCAGCAAAACAGGGGGCTCCTACGAGCAGTACTTC. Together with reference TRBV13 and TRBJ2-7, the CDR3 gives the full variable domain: AAGVIQSPRHLIKEKRETATLKCYPIPRHDTVYWYQQGPGQDPQFLISFYEKMQSDKGSIPDRFSAQQFSDYHSELNMSSLELGDSALYFCASSKTGGSYEQYFGPGTRLTVT.

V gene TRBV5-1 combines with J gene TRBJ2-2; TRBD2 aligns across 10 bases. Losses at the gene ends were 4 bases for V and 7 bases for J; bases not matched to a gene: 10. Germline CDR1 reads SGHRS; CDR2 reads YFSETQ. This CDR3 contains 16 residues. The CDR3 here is CASSTGGLAGVGELFF. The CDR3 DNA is TGCGCCAGCAGCACTGGTGGGCTAGCGGGGGTCGGGGAGCTGTTTTTT.

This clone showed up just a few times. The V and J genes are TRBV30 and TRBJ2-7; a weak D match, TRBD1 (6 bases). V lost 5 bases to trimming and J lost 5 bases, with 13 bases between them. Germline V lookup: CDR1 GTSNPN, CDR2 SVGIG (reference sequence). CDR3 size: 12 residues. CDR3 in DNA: TGTGCCTGGGAAGGGGGTGCCAACGAGCAGTACTTC. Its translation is CAWEGGANEQYF.

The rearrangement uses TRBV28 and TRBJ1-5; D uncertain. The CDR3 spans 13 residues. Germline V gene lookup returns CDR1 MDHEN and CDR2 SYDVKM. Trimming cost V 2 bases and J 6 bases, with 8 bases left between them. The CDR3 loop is CASSLGPRQPQHF. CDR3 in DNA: TGTGCCAGCAGTTTAGGGCCCCGTCAGCCCCAGCATTTT. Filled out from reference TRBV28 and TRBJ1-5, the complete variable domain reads DVKVTQSSRYLVKRTGEKVFLECVQDMDHENMFWYRQDPGLGLRLIYFSYDVKMKEKGDIPEGYSVSREKKERFSLILESASTNQTSMYLCASSLGPRQPQHFGDGTRLSIL.

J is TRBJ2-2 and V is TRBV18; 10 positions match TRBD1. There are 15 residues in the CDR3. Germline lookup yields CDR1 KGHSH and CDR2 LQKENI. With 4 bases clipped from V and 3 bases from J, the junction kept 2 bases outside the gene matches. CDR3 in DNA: TGTGCCAGCTCACGGACAGGGGGGGACACCGGGGAGCTGTTTTTT. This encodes CASSRTGGDTGELFF.

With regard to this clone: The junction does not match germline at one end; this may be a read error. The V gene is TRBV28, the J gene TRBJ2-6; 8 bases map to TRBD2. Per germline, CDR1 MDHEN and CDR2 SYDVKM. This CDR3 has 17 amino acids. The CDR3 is CASSSVRGGVGANGLTF. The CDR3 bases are TGTGCCAGCAGTTCTGTCCGGGGGGGGGTTGGGGCCAACGGCCTGACTTTC.